The 6 T cell receptor beta chains reported below all come from one sample, sequenced in a study of T cells expressing NK-cell markers. TCRdb reprocessed the 5' RACE reads, with one entry per CDR3 protein and no DNA. The repertoire table contains 350,000 to 450,000 distinct CDR3 sequences. The sequenced sample was blood T cells: a sorted CD56 or NKG2C T cell subset, CD4+ or CD8+ T cells, or bulk PBMC T cells (not recorded which). Receptor source: a man aged 18 to 69 in good health.

The chain links TRBV11-1 to TRBJ1-1; TCRdb calls TRBD1, which cannot be checked without DNA. Per germline, CDR1 SGHAT and CDR2 FQDESV (reference sequence). This CDR3 region has 13 residues. The CDR3 here is CASSPRTGIEAFF.

This CDR3 is CASSHEGLTGLHGYTF. This chain joins TRBV4-1 and TRBJ1-2; the D call of TRBD1 rests on TCRdb alone, since no DNA is present to check it. Germline V gene lookup returns CDR1 MGHRA and CDR2 YSYEKL. This CDR3 has 16 amino acids.

The chain carries TRBV19 and TRBJ1-3. Germline V gene lookup returns CDR1 LNHDA and CDR2 SQIVND (reference sequence). The CDR3 is 16 amino acids. The CDR3 loop is CASSVRIRSSGNTIYF.

This chain joins TRBV7-6 and TRBJ2-7. This CDR3 region has 15 residues. Germline V gene lookup returns CDR1 SGHVS and CDR2 FNYEAQ. This CDR3 is CASSRDAGGPYEQYF.

This chain joins TRBV20-1 and TRBJ2-7; without DNA, the TCRdb call of TRBD1 cannot be checked. CDR1 is DFQATT and CDR2 is SNEGSKA in the germline V gene (reference sequence). There are 15 residues in the CDR3. CDR3: CSATTPGQGGYEQYF.

The chain links TRBV11-2 to TRBJ2-3; the D call from TCRdb, TRBD2, cannot be confirmed without DNA. The germline CDR1 and CDR2 sequences are SGHAT and FQNNGV. The CDR3 spans 14 residues. This CDR3 reads CASSRAALEDTQYF. The variable domain in full, with the rest retrieved from reference TRBV11-2 and TRBJ2-3, is EAGVAQSPRYKIIEKRQSVAFWCNPISGHATLYWYQQILGQGPKLLIQFQNNGVVDDSQLPKDRFSAERLKGVDSTLKIQPAKLEDSAVYLCASSRAALEDTQYFGPGTRLTVL.